The sequence of this T cell receptor beta chain was determined in a study of T cell changes during pregnancy in multiple sclerosis. The sample holds one count of this clone. Here immunoSEQ multiplex PCR was the method, and the copy in TCRdb shows in-frame clones only, minus some. The sample comprises about 100,000 clones, approximately 90% of which are singletons, and more than 1.5% rests with the top ten. In germline, CDR1 is PRHDT, CDR2 FYEKMQ (reference sequence). V was shortened by 1 base and J by 1 base, with 16 bases between the two germline ends. The CDR3 has 17 residues. J is TRBJ1-2 and V is TRBV13; D is perhaps TRBD1 (5 bases). The receptor's source is a female donor with multiple sclerosis, enrolled in a pregnancy study. The sequenced sample was peripheral blood, obtained after pregnancy. The CDR3 sequence: CASSLEGFQKHNYGYTF. The CDR3 DNA reads as TGTGCCAGCAGCTTAGAGGGGTTCCAGAAGCATAACTATGGCTACACCTTC.